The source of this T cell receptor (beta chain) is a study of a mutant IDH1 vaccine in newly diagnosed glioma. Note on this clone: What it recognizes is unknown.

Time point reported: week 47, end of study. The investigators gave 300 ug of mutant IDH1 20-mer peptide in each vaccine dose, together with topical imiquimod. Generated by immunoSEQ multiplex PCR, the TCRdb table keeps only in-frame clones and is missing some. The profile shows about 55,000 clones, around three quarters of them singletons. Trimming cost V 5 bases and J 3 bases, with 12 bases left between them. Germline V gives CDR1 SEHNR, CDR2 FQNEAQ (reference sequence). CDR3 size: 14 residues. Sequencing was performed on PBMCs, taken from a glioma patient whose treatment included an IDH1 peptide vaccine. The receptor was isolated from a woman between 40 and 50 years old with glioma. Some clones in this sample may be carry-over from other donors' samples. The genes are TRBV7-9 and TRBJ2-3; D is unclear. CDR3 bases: TGTGCCAGCAGCCCCTATGCCGGAACAGATACGCAGTATTTT. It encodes CASSPYAGTDTQYF.